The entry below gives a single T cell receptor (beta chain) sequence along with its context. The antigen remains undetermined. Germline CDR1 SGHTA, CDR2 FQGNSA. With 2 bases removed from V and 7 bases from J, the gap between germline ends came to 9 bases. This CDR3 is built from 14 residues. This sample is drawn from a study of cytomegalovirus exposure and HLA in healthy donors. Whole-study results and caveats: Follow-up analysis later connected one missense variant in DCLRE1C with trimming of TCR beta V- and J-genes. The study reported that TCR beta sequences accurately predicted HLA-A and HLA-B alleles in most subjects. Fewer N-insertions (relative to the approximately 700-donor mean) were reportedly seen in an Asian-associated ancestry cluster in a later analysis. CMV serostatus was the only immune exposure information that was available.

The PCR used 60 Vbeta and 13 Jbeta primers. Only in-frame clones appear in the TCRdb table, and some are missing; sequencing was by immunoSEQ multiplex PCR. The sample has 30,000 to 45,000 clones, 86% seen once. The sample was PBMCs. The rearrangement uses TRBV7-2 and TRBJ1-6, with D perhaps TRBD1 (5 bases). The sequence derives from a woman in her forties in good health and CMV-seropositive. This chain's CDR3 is CASSLRQGNSPLHF. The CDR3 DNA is TGTGCCAGCAGCTTACGGCAGGGAAATTCACCCCTCCACTTT.